A single T cell receptor (beta chain) is shown here with its context. Its target is unknown. This entry belongs to a study of cytomegalovirus exposure and HLA in healthy donors. Findings of the study overall: Prior analysis indicated that the majority of TCR beta V segments exhibited productivity approximately 90% or approximately 30% of the time. As a later analysis revealed, most CMV-associated TCR beta chains appeared HLA-restricted.

The PCR made use of 60 Vbeta and 13 Jbeta primers. The authors' processing: In a later analysis, approximately 73 million unique TCR beta chains included roughly 11 million shared by two or more donors. Produced via immunoSEQ multiplex PCR; TCRdb's table is partial and in-frame only. The DNA gave D and trimming, while V, J and clone size come from that table. The top ten clones hold approximately 8.5% of a sample with 150,000 to 200,000 clones, 80% to 90% of them seen once. V lost 3 bases to trimming and J lost 0 bases; unmatched junction nucleotides: 6. From germline, CDR1 is LNHDA and CDR2 SQIVND (reference sequence). The CDR3 has 17 residues.

The source of this sequence is a young man in good health and CMV-seropositive. This chain connects TRBV19 to TRBJ1-2; TRBD1 aligns across 11 bases. The sample taken for sequencing was PBMCs. This CDR3 reads CASSMEDRGRPNYGYTF. DNA of the CDR3: TGTGCCAGTAGTATGGAGGACAGGGGGCGTCCTAACTATGGCTACACCTTC.